The present T cell receptor (beta chain) was sequenced within a study of T cell responses to AZD1222 COVID-19 vaccine. Study observations and caveats: The span of vaccine-associated CD4 TCRs extended across spike, with dominance at 160-218 and 743-854.

Turning to this clone: Its specificity is unknown.

Here immunoSEQ multiplex PCR was the method, and the copy in TCRdb shows in-frame clones only, minus some. There are about 120,000 clones in the sample; about 92% occur only once, and around 15% lies in the top ten. The CDR3 is 16 amino acids. The clonotype originates from an adult in good health. This chain connects TRBV21-1 to TRBJ2-2. TRBV21-1 has pseudogene status. This sample comprised peripheral blood, obtained on day 0 of AZD1222 vaccination. The CDR3 here is CASSKSPHKNTGELFF. DNA of the CDR3: TGTGCCAGCAGCAAAAGCCCCCACAAGAACACCGGGGAGCTGTTTTTT.